The 26 T cell receptor beta chains reported below all come from one sample, sequenced in a study of T cell responses to AZD1222 COVID-19 vaccine. Profiling relied on immunoSEQ multiplex PCR, and the TCRdb table lists in-frame clones only, not all of them. In the table there are 100,000 to 150,000 clones, about 90% of which are singletons. Source: peripheral blood, taken 28 days after the second AZD1222 dose. The receptors derive from an adult who received the AZD1222 COVID-19 vaccine.

The CDR3 DNA sequence: TGCGCCAGCAGCGGACAGGGGGTTGGGCAGTTCTTC. It specifies CASSGQGVGQFF. This chain links TRBV5-1 with TRBJ2-1; 10 nucleotides agree with TRBD1. CDR3 length: 12 amino acids. Germline CDR1 is SGHRS and CDR2 is YFSETQ. The V gene end was trimmed by 4 bases and the J gene end by 12 bases; junction bases not matched to a gene: 4.

The gene calls are TRBV12-3 or TRBV12-4 and TRBJ1-1; TRBD1 agrees at 7 bases. The CDR3 runs 13 residues. The trim removed 5 bases at V and 11 bases at J, leaving 11 bases unmatched. Written as DNA, the CDR3 is TGTGCCAGCAGTCCTCAACAGGGGTTGAAGGCTTTCTTT. Translating gives CASSPQQGLKAFF.

The chain has TRBV5-6 and TRBJ2-2; 9 positions agree with TRBD2. The CDR3 extends over 16 amino acids. V shed 4 bases, J shed 5 bases, and the junction held 9 bases outside the gene matches. Germline CDR1 and CDR2: SGHDT and YYEEEE. The CDR3 is CASSPRTSVWTGELFF. CDR3 in DNA: TGTGCCAGCAGCCCTAGGACTAGCGTCTGGACCGGGGAGCTGTTTTTT.

The chain has TRBV12-3 or TRBV12-4 and TRBJ2-5; possibly TRBD1 or TRBD2 for D (6 bases each). V was trimmed by 6 bases and J by 3 bases, leaving 8 bases between them. The CDR3 is 12 amino acids. The CDR3 region has the DNA TGTGCCAGCAGGAGGGGGGAAGAGACCCAGTACTTC. Translation: CASRRGEETQYF.

This rearrangement joins TRBV2 to TRBJ2-3; TRBD1 matches 8 bases. Germline V gives CDR1 SNHLY, CDR2 FYNNEI. The CDR3 is 14 amino acids. Trimming at V came to 5 bases and at J to 4 bases, leaving 5 bases not matched to a gene. Here the CDR3 DNA reads TGTGCCAGCAGTAAAGGACAGGGCTCAGATACGCAGTATTTT. Translated: CASSKGQGSDTQYF. The full variable domain, with the rest looked up from reference TRBV2 and TRBJ2-3, is EPEVTQTPSHQVTQMGQEVILRCVPISNHLYFYWYRQILGQKVEFLVSFYNNEISEKSEIFDDQFSVERPDGSNFTLKIRSTKLEDSAMYFCASSKGQGSDTQYFGPGTRLTVL.

The chain is built from TRBV29-1 and TRBJ1-5; perhaps TRBD1 as D (5 bases). In germline, CDR1 is SQVTM, CDR2 ANQGSEA. V was pared by 0 bases and J by 10 bases, with 19 bases between. The CDR3 sequence is 15 residues long. The CDR3 nucleotides are TGCAGCGTTGAAGATCCGCGAGGGCCCGGGGGACCCCAGCATTTT. Its translation is CSVEDPRGPGGPQHF. Variable domain in full (rest from reference TRBV29-1 and TRBJ1-5): SAVISQKPSRDICQRGTSLTIQCQVDSQVTMMFWYRQQPGQSLTLIATANQGSEATYESGFVIDKFPISRPNLTFSTLTVSNMSPEDSSIYLCSVEDPRGPGGPQHFGDGTRLSIL.

Concerning this clone: Other DNA sequences in this specimen translate into the identical CDR3. The DNA of the CDR3 is TGTGCCAGTAGTACCCTGCACACTGAAGCTTTCTTT. It encodes CASSTLHTEAFF. The J gene is TRBJ1-1, the V gene TRBV19; D unresolved. From germline, CDR1 is LNHDA and CDR2 SQIVND (reference sequence). There are 12 residues in the CDR3. V lost 4 bases and J 3 bases, leaving 6 bases between the germline ends.

The chain recombines TRBV7-9 with TRBJ1-1; TRBD1 is a possible D gene (5 bases). Trimming shortened V by 3 bases and J by 4 bases, and 15 bases separated the two germline ends. CDR1 and CDR2 (germline): SEHNR, FQNEAQ (reference sequence). The CDR3 has 15 amino acids. The CDR3 is CASSFPVGGGTEAFF. The CDR3 DNA is TGTGCCAGCAGCTTTCCCGTCGGGGGGGGCACTGAAGCTTTCTTT.

For the CDR3, the DNA is TGTGCCAGTAGCAATGCCGGGACGGATTATGGCTACACCTTC. Translation gives CASSNAGTDYGYTF. This chain connects TRBV19 to TRBJ1-2; TRBD1 is a possible D gene (5 bases). The CDR3 has 14 amino acids. Germline V gene sequence: CDR1 LNHDA, CDR2 SQIVND (reference sequence). Trimming left V 6 bases short and J 5 bases short, with 16 bases between.

The chain has TRBV18 and TRBJ2-7; 7 bases are shared with TRBD1. The length of the CDR3 is 13 residues. V lost 3 bases to trimming and J lost 4 bases; unmatched junction nucleotides: 3. Germline lookup yields CDR1 KGHSH and CDR2 LQKENI. For the CDR3, the DNA is TGTGCCAGCTCACCCCCACAGGGGTACGAGCAGTACGTC. As protein: CASSPPQGYEQYV.

V and J are TRBV4-1 and TRBJ1-2; unclear D gene. Germline values: CDR1 MGHRA, CDR2 YSYEKL. V was pared by 2 bases and J by 2 bases, with 15 bases between. CDR3 length: 16 amino acids. CDR3 residues: CASSQSAGSLNYGYTF. CDR3 bases: TGCGCCAGCAGCCAATCCGCCGGCAGCTTGAACTATGGCTACACCTTC.

The V call is TRBV28, the J call TRBJ1-1; TRBD1 might be the D (5 bases). Deletions cut 7 bases from V and 3 bases from J, with 12 bases between. CDR1 is MDHEN, CDR2 SYDVKM, per germline. The CDR3 is made up of 13 amino acids. The CDR3 here is CASTNGGDTEAFF. The CDR3 DNA reads TGTGCCAGCACCAATGGGGGGGACACTGAAGCTTTCTTT.

This rearrangement joins TRBV6-5 to TRBJ1-6; D gene ambiguous. Germline V gene sequence: CDR1 MNHEY, CDR2 SVGAGI. Trimming left V 0 bases short and J 2 bases short, with 8 bases between. There are 16 residues in the CDR3. The DNA for the CDR3 is TGTGCCAGCAGTTACTCACAGAAACCCTATAATTCACCCCTCCACTTT. Amino acids: CASSYSQKPYNSPLHF.

Here the CDR3 reads CASSFFASEAFF. In DNA form, the CDR3 reads TGTGCCAGCAGCTTCTTTGCCTCGGAAGCTTTCTTT. This rearrangement joins TRBV11-3 to TRBJ1-1; no reliable D call. This CDR3 contains 12 residues. V was shortened by 3 bases and J by 8 bases, with 10 bases between the two germline ends. The germline CDR1 and CDR2 sequences are SGHNT and YENEEA.

V and J are TRBV12-3 or TRBV12-4 and TRBJ2-7, with D unresolved. The CDR3 length is 12 residues. The V end lost 4 bases, the J end lost 0 bases, and 4 bases lay between the germline ends. The DNA of the CDR3 is TGTGCCAGCAGTTCGGACTCCTACGAGCAGTACTTC. This sequence encodes CASSSDSYEQYF.

The V gene is TRBV12-3 or TRBV12-4, the J gene TRBJ1-1; D might be TRBD1 (5 bases). V lost 7 bases, J lost 7 bases, and 10 bases lay in between. The CDR3 is made up of 11 amino acids. The CDR3 nucleotides are TGTGCCAGCACGTACGGGGGTGAAGCTTTCTTT. Protein sequence: CASTYGGEAFF.

V usage is TRBV6-1 and J usage is TRBJ1-4, with TRBD1 matching 9 bases. The CDR3 contains 17 residues. Losses at the gene ends were 4 bases for V and 0 bases for J; bases not matched to a gene: 6. Germline-derived CDR1 and CDR2 are MNHNS and SASEGT. The CDR3 loop reads CASSGQGVSATNEKLFF. The DNA for the CDR3 is TGTGCCAGCAGTGGACAGGGGGTGAGCGCAACTAATGAAAAACTGTTTTTT.

In DNA form, the CDR3 reads TGTGCCAGCAGCCCTGACAGTGGTGGCTACACCTTC. This encodes CASSPDSGGYTF. The gene calls are TRBV5-4 and TRBJ1-2; D may be TRBD1 (5 bases). Germline V gives CDR1 SGHNT, CDR2 YYREEE (reference sequence). Trimming pared 4 bases from V and 7 bases from J, leaving 11 bases between. CDR3 length: 12 residues. The entire variable domain, with the rest obtained from reference TRBV5-4 and TRBJ1-2, is as follows: ETGVTQSPTHLIKTRGQQVTLRCSSQSGHNTVSWYQQALGQGPQFIFQYYREEENGRGNFPPRFSGLQFPNYSSELNVNALELDDSALYLCASSPDSGGYTFGSGTRLTVV.

This chain uses TRBV9 with TRBJ2-5; TRBD2 might be the D (5 bases). The ends were cut back, 2 bases at V and 4 bases at J, with 15 bases in the middle. The CDR3 extends over 15 amino acids. Germline lookup yields CDR1 SGDLS and CDR2 YYNGEE. CDR3 nucleotides: TGTGCCAGCAGCGTGGGTTCTGGACTTATAGAGACCCAGTACTTC. As protein: CASSVGSGLIETQYF. Full variable domain (rest looked up from reference TRBV9 and TRBJ2-5): DSGVTQTPKHLITATGQRVTLRCSPRSGDLSVYWYQQSLDQGLQFLIQYYNGEERAKGNILERFSAQQFPDLHSELNLSSLELGDSALYFCASSVGSGLIETQYFGPGTRLLVL.

J is TRBJ1-1 and V is TRBV7-2; TRBD1 agrees at 10 bases. The CDR3 has 16 residues. Germline CDR1 reads SGHTA; CDR2 reads FQGNSA. After removal of 6 bases from V and 3 bases from J, the junction contained 10 bases not matched to a gene. CDR3 amino acids: CASRGDRGSEYTEAFF. CDR3 in DNA: TGTGCCAGCAGGGGGGACAGGGGATCGGAGTACACTGAAGCTTTCTTT. Supplemented by reference TRBV7-2 and TRBJ1-1, the full variable domain reads GAGVSQSPSNKVTEKGKDVELRCDPISGHTALYWYRQSLGQGLEFLIYFQGNSAPDKSGLPSDRFSAERTGGSVSTLTIQRTQQEDSAVYLCASRGDRGSEYTEAFFGQGTRLTVV.

V usage is TRBV30 and J usage is TRBJ1-2, with D unresolved. This CDR3 is 14 amino acids long. Germline V gene sequence: CDR1 GTSNPN, CDR2 SVGIG (reference sequence). The germline V and J ends were trimmed by 2 bases and 4 bases, with 14 bases remaining between them. The CDR3 loop is CAWSQVGSSYGYTF. In DNA, the CDR3 is TGTGCCTGGAGTCAGGTGGGGTCTTCCTATGGCTACACCTTC. The entire variable domain, with the rest obtained from reference TRBV30 and TRBJ1-2, is as follows: SQTIHQWPATLVQPVGSPLSLECTVEGTSNPNLYWYRQAAGRGLQLLFYSVGIGQISSEVPQNLSASRPQDRQFILSSKKLLLSDSGFYLCAWSQVGSSYGYTFGSGTRLTVV.

Concerning this clone: Different DNA sequences within this sample yield the same CDR3. The chain carries TRBV7-9 and TRBJ1-1, with 8 bases fitting TRBD1. CDR1 and CDR2 (germline): SEHNR, FQNEAQ (reference sequence). The CDR3 extends over 12 amino acids. V dropped 5 bases and J dropped 5; count of bases not matched to a gene: 1. CDR3 residues: CASSDRGTEAFF. CDR3 in DNA: TGTGCCAGCAGCGACAGGGGTACTGAAGCTTTCTTT. Supplemented by reference TRBV7-9 and TRBJ1-1, the full variable domain reads DTGVSQNPRHKITKRGQNVTFRCDPISEHNRLYWYRQTLGQGPEFLTYFQNEAQLEKSRLLSDRFSAERPKGSFSTLEIQRTEQGDSAMYLCASSDRGTEAFFGQGTRLTVV.

The chain joins TRBV5-4 to TRBJ2-7; no reliable D call. The CDR3 runs 13 residues. V lost 0 bases and J 3 bases, leaving 7 bases between the germline ends. Germline CDR1 SGHNT, CDR2 YYREEE (reference sequence). The CDR3 region is CASSLVGSYEQYV. The CDR3 DNA follows: TGTGCCAGCAGCTTGGTCGGCAGCTACGAGCAGTACGTC.

This chain joins TRBV7-3 and TRBJ2-5; 12 positions agree with TRBD2. V lost 4 bases to trimming and J lost 1 base; unmatched junction nucleotides: 4. This CDR3 has 16 residues. Germline lookup yields CDR1 SGHTA and CDR2 FQGTGA. This chain's CDR3 is CASSSGLAGIQETQYF. The CDR3 nucleotides read TGTGCCAGCAGCTCCGGACTAGCGGGGATCCAAGAGACCCAGTACTTC. Full variable domain (remainder filled in from reference TRBV7-3 and TRBJ2-5): GAGVSQTPSNKVTEKGKYVELRCDPISGHTALYWYRQSLGQGPEFLIYFQGTGAADDSGLPNDRFFAVRPEGSVSTLKIQRTERGDSAVYLCASSSGLAGIQETQYFGPGTRLLVL.

The CDR3: CASSPRVSYMNTEAFF. The DNA for the CDR3 is TGTGCCAGCAGCCCCCGAGTCAGCTATATGAACACTGAAGCTTTCTTT. The V call is TRBV3-1 (or the pseudogene TRBV3-2), the J call TRBJ1-1; unclear D gene. Trimming took off 4 bases at V and 0 bases at J, with 15 bases between the two ends. CDR1 LGHDT and CDR2 YNNKEL come from the germline V gene (reference sequence). This CDR3 has 16 residues.

This rearrangement joins TRBV30 to TRBJ1-1, with D possibly TRBD1 on 5 matching bases. Per germline, CDR1 GTSNPN and CDR2 SVGIG (reference sequence). The CDR3 runs to 12 residues. The ends were cut back, 3 bases at V and 5 bases at J, with 10 bases in the middle. CDR3 in amino acids: CAWRRGGTEAFF. DNA of the CDR3: TGTGCCTGGAGGAGGGGAGGAACTGAAGCTTTCTTT.